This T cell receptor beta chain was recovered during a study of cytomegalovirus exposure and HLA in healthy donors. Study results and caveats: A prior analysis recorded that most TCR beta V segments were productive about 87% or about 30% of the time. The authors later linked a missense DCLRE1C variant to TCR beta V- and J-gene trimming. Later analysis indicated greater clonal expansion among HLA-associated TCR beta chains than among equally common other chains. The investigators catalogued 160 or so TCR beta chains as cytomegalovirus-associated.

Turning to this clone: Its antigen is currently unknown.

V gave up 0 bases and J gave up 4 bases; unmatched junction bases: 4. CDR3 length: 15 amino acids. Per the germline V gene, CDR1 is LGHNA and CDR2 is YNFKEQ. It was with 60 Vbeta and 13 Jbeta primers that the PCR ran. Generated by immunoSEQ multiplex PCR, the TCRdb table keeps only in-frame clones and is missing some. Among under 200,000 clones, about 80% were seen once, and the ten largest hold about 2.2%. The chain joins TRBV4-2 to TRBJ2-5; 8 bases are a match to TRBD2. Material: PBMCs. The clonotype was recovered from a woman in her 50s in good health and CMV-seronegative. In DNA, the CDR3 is TGTGCCAGCAGCCAAGAGAACGGGAGGGGAGAGACCCAGTACTTC. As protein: CASSQENGRGETQYF.